The entry below describes one T cell receptor beta chain. The target antigen is unknown. The data derive from a study of CD8+CD57+ T cells in acquired aplastic anemia. Across the study: DNA per sorted CD4+ or CD8+ sample ranged about 0.17 to 27.4 ug, averaging approximately 3.3 ug.

General study findings and limits: The study identified roughly 29 CD8+ CDR3 sequences shared by patients and controls. A significant difference in CD8+ Simpson's diversity between patients and controls was not found.

Genomic DNA acted as the template from which TCR beta VDJ combination and CDR3 sequence profiling were carried out. MiXCR, applied by TCRdb to the reads, yields one record per CDR3 protein. This sample has just over 400,000 distinct CDR3 sequences, with 55% to 75% found just once. The CDR3 extends over 14 amino acids. The germline V gene has CDR1 SNHLY and CDR2 FYNNEI. J gave up 15 bases and V 6 bases, and 16 bases lay outside the gene matches. The sample consisted of sorted CD4+, CD8+, or CD8+CD57+ T cells (not recorded which) from PBMCs. The chain carries TRBV2 and TRBJ1-3, with TRBD1 matching over 8 bases. The receptor comes from a human donor in good health, serving as a control. The CDR3 loop is CASRSGTGGKATYF. DNA of the CDR3: TGTGCCAGCAGATCCGGGACAGGTGGAAAAGCCACATATTTT.